This entry lists 14 T cell receptor beta chains sequenced from one sample in a study of a mutant IDH1 vaccine in newly diagnosed glioma. The repertoire was sequenced with immunoSEQ multiplex PCR; TCRdb's copy has only in-frame clones and lacks some. The sample carries about 50,000 clones, around 85% recorded once. No cognate antigen is known for these TCRs. Time point given: week 47, end of study. Vaccinated patients received 300 ug of mutant IDH1 20-mer peptide per dose, with topical imiquimod. The starting material was PBMCs, obtained from a glioma patient whose treatment included an IDH1 peptide vaccine. The source of these receptors is a woman in her twenties or thirties with glioma. Some clones in this sample may be carry-over from other donors' samples.

This clone was seen only a few times. This chain uses TRBV19 with TRBJ1-1; the D is unclear. The CDR3 extends over 17 amino acids. The V end was cut by 3 bases, the J end by 6 bases, with 23 bases between. The V gene's germline CDR1 is LNHDA and CDR2 SQIVND (reference sequence). As DNA, the CDR3 is TGTGCCAGTAGTATTCGGAACAGAATGGTTCGGCTCGCTGAAGCTTTCTTT. This sequence encodes CASSIRNRMVRLAEAFF.

The rearrangement joins TRBV7-6 to TRBJ2-1; D unresolved. CDR3 length: 13 residues. CDR1 is SGHVS and CDR2 is FNYEAQ in the germline V gene. V dropped 2 bases and J dropped 6 bases, with 8 bases sitting between them. This CDR3 is CASSLRPRNEQFF. The CDR3 DNA is TGTGCCAGCAGCTTACGGCCGCGCAATGAGCAGTTCTTC.

The chain has TRBV4-1 and TRBJ1-2; TRBD1 matches at 8 bases. Germline V gene data show CDR1 as MGHRA and CDR2 as YSYEKL. The junction had 14 bases not matched to a gene; V was cut back by 4 bases and J by 4 bases. This CDR3 comprises 17 residues. CDR3: CASSPGGRGPIGYGYTF. The CDR3 DNA is TGCGCCAGCAGCCCCGGGGGCAGGGGGCCGATAGGCTATGGCTACACCTTC.

The CDR3 is CAYSTEAFF. Here the CDR3 DNA reads TGTGCCTATAGCACTGAAGCTTTCTTT. The V call is TRBV7-9, the J call TRBJ1-1, with D unresolved. Trimming removed 11 bases from V and 4 bases from J, with 5 bases in between. The CDR3 consists of 9 residues. CDR1 and CDR2 (germline): SEHNR, FQNEAQ (reference sequence).

The chain uses TRBV5-6 and TRBJ2-7; 12 bases agree with TRBD2. The germline V gene has CDR1 SGHDT and CDR2 YYEEEE. V dropped 3 bases and J dropped 3; count of bases not matched to a gene: 4. The CDR3 has 15 residues. The CDR3 spells CASSYGLAGIYEQYF. CDR3 bases: TGTGCCAGCAGCTATGGACTAGCGGGGATCTACGAGCAGTACTTC.

The V call is TRBV5-4, the J call TRBJ1-2, with D perhaps TRBD1 (5 bases). The CDR3 is 14 amino acids. Germline V lookup: CDR1 SGHNT, CDR2 YYREEE (reference sequence). The V end was cut by 1 base, the J end by 5 bases, with 12 bases between. The CDR3 sequence: CASSLKGLGYGYTF. The DNA for the CDR3 is TGTGCCAGCAGCTTGAAGGGGCTGGGGTATGGCTACACCTTC.

This chain connects TRBV27 to TRBJ2-7; the D is unclear. Germline CDR1 is MNHEY and CDR2 is SMNVEV (reference sequence). Trimming took off 3 bases at V and 1 base at J, with 7 bases between the two ends. There are 13 residues in the CDR3. CDR3 sequence: CASSFRQSYEQYF. The CDR3 bases are TGTGCCAGCAGTTTTCGGCAGTCCTACGAGCAGTACTTC.

The CDR3 is CAWSVQITGELFF. The CDR3, as DNA: TGTGCCTGGAGTGTCCAGATCACCGGGGAGCTGTTTTTT. The genes are TRBV30 and TRBJ2-2, with D unresolved. Between the trimmed V and J ends, which lost 0 bases and 4 bases, there was a span of 6 bases. CDR1 and CDR2 (germline): GTSNPN, SVGIG (reference sequence). This CDR3 has 13 amino acids.

CDR3 in amino acids: CAWSADRRVGNTIYF. Here the CDR3 DNA reads TGTGCCTGGAGTGCGGATAGAAGGGTTGGAAACACCATATATTTT. V gene TRBV30 combines with J gene TRBJ1-3; D not resolved. Trimming took 1 base from V and 3 from J, leaving 13 bases between them. CDR1 and CDR2 (germline): GTSNPN, SVGIG (reference sequence). This CDR3 spans 15 amino acids. The whole variable domain, filled in from reference TRBV30 and TRBJ1-3, reads SQTIHQWPATLVQPVGSPLSLECTVEGTSNPNLYWYRQAAGRGLQLLFYSVGIGQISSEVPQNLSASRPQDRQFILSSKKLLLSDSGFYLCAWSADRRVGNTIYFGEGSWLTVV.

This clone was counted once. This chain links TRBV7-8 with TRBJ2-5; 8 bases are a match to TRBD2. The CDR3 has 15 residues. Germline V gives CDR1 SGHVS, CDR2 FQNEAQ. The V gene end was trimmed by 1 base and the J gene end by 2 bases; junction bases not matched to a gene: 3. CDR3 sequence: CASSLGGTRQETQYF. The DNA of the CDR3 is TGTGCCAGCAGCTTAGGGGGGACTAGACAAGAGACCCAGTACTTC. Filled out from reference TRBV7-8 and TRBJ2-5, the complete variable domain reads GAGVSQSPRYKVAKRGQDVALRCDPISGHVSLFWYQQALGQGPEFLTYFQNEAQLDKSGLPSDRFFAERPEGSVSTLKIQRTQQEDSAVYLCASSLGGTRQETQYFGPGTRLLVL.

The chain employs TRBV2 and TRBJ2-1; TRBD2 agrees at 8 bases. Per germline, CDR1 SNHLY and CDR2 FYNNEI. Trimming cost V 7 bases and J 14 bases; bases outside gene matches: 13. The CDR3 runs to 13 residues. The CDR3 loop is CASIPGGGPWEFF. CDR3 nucleotides: TGTGCCAGCATCCCCGGGGGGGGCCCTTGGGAGTTCTTC.

V gene TRBV7-9 combines with J gene TRBJ2-1; 12 bases align to TRBD2. V dropped 4 bases and J dropped 7; count of bases not matched to a gene: 8. CDR1 and CDR2 from the germline V gene are SEHNR and FQNEAQ (reference sequence). The length of the CDR3 is 16 residues. CDR3 DNA: TGTGCCAGCAGCTCAAGAGGACTAGCGGGGCTTAATGAGCAGTTCTTC. Its protein product is CASSSRGLAGLNEQFF.

The genes are TRBV9 and TRBJ2-1, with D hard to call. Germline V CDR1 and CDR2: SGDLS, YYNGEE. V was cut by 0 bases and J by 13 bases, with 11 bases left in between. The CDR3 loop spans 12 amino acids. The CDR3 protein is CASSVGLTDQFF. The CDR3 nucleotides read TGTGCCAGCAGCGTAGGGCTAACGGATCAGTTCTTC. The whole variable domain, remainder taken from reference TRBV9 and TRBJ2-1, is DSGVTQTPKHLITATGQRVTLRCSPRSGDLSVYWYQQSLDQGLQFLIQYYNGEERAKGNILERFSAQQFPDLHSELNLSSLELGDSALYFCASSVGLTDQFFGPGTRLTVL.

V gene TRBV11-3 combines with J gene TRBJ2-7, with TRBD1 matching over 7 bases. The V gene end was trimmed by 0 bases and the J gene end by 4 bases; junction bases not matched to a gene: 6. The germline CDR1 and CDR2 sequences are SGHNT and YENEEA. CDR3 length: 15 amino acids. The CDR3 is CASSLETGLPYEQYF. CDR3 coding DNA: TGTGCCAGCAGCTTAGAGACAGGGCTTCCTTACGAGCAGTACTTC. Combining the CDR3 with reference TRBV11-3 and TRBJ2-7 gives the whole variable domain EAGVVQSPRYKIIEKKQPVAFWCNPISGHNTLYWYLQNLGQGPELLIRYENEEAVDDSQLPKDRFSAERLKGVDSTLKIQPAELGDSAVYLCASSLETGLPYEQYFGPGTRLTVT.